The clone carrying this T cell receptor (beta chain) was seen a few times. Its antigen is unknown. Healthy Caucasian individuals made up all the donors. This sample was included in a study of identical twins. Study results and limitations: With monozygotic twins, out-of-frame TCR alpha sharing exceeded what models estimated.

One entry per CDR3 protein, called by TCRdb with MiXCR from the 5' RACE reads. The repertoire holds more than 600,000 distinct CDR3 sequences, with around a sixth as singletons. V lost 2 bases, J lost 8 bases, and 10 bases lay in between. The CDR3 has 12 amino acids. CDR1 and CDR2 from the germline V gene are DFQATT and SNEGSKA (reference sequence). The data were also submitted as part of a second study, on T cells expressing NK-cell markers.

This receptor was obtained from a woman younger than 35 in good health. The V and J genes are TRBV20-1 and TRBJ2-1, with D unresolved. Sequenced input: PBMCs. The CDR3 nucleotides read TGCAGTGCTAGATTCCTAGTGCATGAGCAGTTCTTC. Its translation: CSARFLVHEQFF.